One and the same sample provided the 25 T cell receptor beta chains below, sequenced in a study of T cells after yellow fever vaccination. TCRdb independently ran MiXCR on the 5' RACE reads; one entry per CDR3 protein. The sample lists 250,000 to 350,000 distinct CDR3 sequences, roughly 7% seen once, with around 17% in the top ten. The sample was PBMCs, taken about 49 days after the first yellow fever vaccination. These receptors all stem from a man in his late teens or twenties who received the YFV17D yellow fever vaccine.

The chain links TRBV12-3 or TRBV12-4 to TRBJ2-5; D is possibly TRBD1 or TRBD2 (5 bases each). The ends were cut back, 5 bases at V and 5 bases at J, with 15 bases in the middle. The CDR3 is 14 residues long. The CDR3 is CASSPGTLWETQYF. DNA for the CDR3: TGTGCCAGCAGTCCGGGGACCCTCTGGGAGACCCAGTACTTC.

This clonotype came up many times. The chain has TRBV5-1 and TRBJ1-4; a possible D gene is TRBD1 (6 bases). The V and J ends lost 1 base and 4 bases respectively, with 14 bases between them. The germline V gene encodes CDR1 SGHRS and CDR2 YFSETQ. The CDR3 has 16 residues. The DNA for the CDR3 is TGCGCCAGCAGCTTGCGGACAGCGATTAATAATGAAAAACTGTTTTTT. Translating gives CASSLRTAINNEKLFF.

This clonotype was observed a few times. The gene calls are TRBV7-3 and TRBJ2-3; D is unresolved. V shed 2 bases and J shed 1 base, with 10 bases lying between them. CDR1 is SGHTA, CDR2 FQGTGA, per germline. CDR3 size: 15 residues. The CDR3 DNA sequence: TGTGCCAGCAGCTTAGGGTATCGACGCACAGATACGCAGTATTTT. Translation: CASSLGYRRTDTQYF.

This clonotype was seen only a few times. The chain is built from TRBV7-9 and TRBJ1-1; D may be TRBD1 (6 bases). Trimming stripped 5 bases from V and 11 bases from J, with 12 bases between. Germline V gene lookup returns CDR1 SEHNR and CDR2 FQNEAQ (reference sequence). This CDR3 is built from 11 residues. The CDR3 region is CASSQTQGAFF. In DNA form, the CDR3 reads TGTGCCAGCAGCCAGACCCAGGGGGCTTTCTTT. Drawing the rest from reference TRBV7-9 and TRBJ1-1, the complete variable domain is DTGVSQNPRHKITKRGQNVTFRCDPISEHNRLYWYRQTLGQGPEFLTYFQNEAQLEKSRLLSDRFSAERPKGSFSTLEIQRTEQGDSAMYLCASSQTQGAFFGQGTRLTVV.

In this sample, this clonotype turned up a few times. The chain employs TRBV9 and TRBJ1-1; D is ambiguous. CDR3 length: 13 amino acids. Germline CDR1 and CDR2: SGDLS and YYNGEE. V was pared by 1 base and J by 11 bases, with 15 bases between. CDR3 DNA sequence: TGTGCCAGCAGCGTATTAGATGGCGCTGGGGCTTTCTTT. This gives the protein CASSVLDGAGAFF. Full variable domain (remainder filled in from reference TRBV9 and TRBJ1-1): DSGVTQTPKHLITATGQRVTLRCSPRSGDLSVYWYQQSLDQGLQFLIQYYNGEERAKGNILERFSAQQFPDLHSELNLSSLELGDSALYFCASSVLDGAGAFFGQGTRLTVV.

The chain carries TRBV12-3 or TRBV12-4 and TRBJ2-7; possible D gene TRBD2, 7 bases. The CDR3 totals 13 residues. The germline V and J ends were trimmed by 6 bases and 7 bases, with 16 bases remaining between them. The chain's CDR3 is CASSHGGLGEQYF. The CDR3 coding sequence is TGTGCCAGCAGCCACGGGGGGCTAGGGGAGCAGTACTTC.

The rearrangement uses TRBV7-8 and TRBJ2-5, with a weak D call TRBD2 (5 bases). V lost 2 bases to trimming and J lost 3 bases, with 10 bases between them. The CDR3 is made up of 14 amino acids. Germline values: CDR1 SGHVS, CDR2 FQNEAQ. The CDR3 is CASSLIDGEETQYF. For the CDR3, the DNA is TGTGCCAGCAGCTTAATTGACGGGGAAGAGACCCAGTACTTC.

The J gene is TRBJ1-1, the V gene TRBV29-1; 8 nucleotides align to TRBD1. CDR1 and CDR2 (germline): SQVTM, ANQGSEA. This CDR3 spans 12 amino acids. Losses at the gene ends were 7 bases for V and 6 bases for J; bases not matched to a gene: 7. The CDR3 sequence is CSAPGGRAEAFF. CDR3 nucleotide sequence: TGCAGCGCTCCAGGGGGCCGGGCTGAAGCTTTCTTT.

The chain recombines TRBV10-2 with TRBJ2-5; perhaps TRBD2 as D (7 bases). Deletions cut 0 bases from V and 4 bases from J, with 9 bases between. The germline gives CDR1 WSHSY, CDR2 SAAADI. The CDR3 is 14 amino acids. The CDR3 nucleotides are TGCGCCAGCAGTGAGTCGAGGGGGGGAGAGACCCAGTACTTC. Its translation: CASSESRGGETQYF.

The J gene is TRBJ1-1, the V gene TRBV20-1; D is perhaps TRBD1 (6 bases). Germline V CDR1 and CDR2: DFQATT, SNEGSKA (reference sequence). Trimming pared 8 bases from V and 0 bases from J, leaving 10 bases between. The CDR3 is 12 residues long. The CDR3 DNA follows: TGCAGTCCCGGGACATTGAACACTGAAGCTTTCTTT. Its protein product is CSPGTLNTEAFF.

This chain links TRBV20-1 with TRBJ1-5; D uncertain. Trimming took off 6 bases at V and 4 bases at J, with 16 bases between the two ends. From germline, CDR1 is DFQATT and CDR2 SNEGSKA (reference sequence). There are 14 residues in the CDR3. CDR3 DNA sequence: TGCAGTGCCAGTTCCGGCCAACGTAATCAGCCCCAGCATTTT. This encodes CSASSGQRNQPQHF.

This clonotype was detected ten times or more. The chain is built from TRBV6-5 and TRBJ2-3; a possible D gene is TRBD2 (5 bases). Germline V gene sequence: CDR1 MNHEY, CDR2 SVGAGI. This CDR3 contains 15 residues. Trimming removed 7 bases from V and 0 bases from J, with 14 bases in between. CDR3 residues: CASTLRGFSTDTQYF. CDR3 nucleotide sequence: TGTGCCAGCACCCTACGGGGTTTTAGCACAGATACGCAGTATTTT.

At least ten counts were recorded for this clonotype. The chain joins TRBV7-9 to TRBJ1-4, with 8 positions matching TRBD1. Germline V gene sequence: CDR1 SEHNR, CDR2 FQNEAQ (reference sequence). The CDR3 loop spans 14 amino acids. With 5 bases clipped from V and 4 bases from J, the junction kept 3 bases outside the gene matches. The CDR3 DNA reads TGTGCCAGCAGCGGAACAGGGGGTAATGAAAAACTGTTTTTT. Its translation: CASSGTGGNEKLFF. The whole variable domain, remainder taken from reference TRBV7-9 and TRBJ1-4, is DTGVSQNPRHKITKRGQNVTFRCDPISEHNRLYWYRQTLGQGPEFLTYFQNEAQLEKSRLLSDRFSAERPKGSFSTLEIQRTEQGDSAMYLCASSGTGGNEKLFFGSGTQLSVL.

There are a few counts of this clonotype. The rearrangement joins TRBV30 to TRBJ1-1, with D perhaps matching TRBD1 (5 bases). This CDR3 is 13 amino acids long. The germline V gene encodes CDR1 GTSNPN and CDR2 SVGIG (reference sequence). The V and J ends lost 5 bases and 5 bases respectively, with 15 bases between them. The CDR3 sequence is CAWYFLGGTEAFF. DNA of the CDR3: TGTGCCTGGTACTTTCTGGGGGGGACTGAAGCTTTCTTT.

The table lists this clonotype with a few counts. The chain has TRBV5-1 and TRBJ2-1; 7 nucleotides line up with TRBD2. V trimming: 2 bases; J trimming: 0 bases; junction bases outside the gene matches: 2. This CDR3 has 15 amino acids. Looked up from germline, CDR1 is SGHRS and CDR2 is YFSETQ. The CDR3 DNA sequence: TGCGCCAGCAGCTTCAGGACTAGCTCCTACAATGAGCAGTTCTTC. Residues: CASSFRTSSYNEQFF.

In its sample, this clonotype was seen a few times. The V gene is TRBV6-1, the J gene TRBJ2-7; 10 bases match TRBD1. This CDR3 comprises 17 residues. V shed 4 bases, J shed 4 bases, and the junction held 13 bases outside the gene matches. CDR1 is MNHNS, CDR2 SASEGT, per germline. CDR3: CASSGETGGAGLYEQYF. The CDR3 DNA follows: TGTGCCAGCAGTGGGGAGACAGGGGGCGCAGGATTGTACGAGCAGTACTTC.

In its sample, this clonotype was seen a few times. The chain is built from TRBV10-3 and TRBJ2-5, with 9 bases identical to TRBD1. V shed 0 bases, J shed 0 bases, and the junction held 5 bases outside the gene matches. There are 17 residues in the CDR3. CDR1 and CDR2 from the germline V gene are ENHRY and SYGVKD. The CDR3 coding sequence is TGTGCCATCAGTGAGTCGAGGGGGACAGGGTACCAAGAGACCCAGTACTTC. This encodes CAISESRGTGYQETQYF.

The CDR3 nucleotides are TGCAGTGCTCAGATAGGGCTAGCGGTTAACAATGAGCAGTTCTTC. This sequence encodes CSAQIGLAVNNEQFF. This chain connects TRBV20-1 to TRBJ2-1; 7 positions match TRBD2. V was clipped by 5 bases and J by 5 bases; unmatched bases: 12. The CDR3 sequence is 15 residues long. The V gene's germline CDR1 is DFQATT and CDR2 SNEGSKA (reference sequence).

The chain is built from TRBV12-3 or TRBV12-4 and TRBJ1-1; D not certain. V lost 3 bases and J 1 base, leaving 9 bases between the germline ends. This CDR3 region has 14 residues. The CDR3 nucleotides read TGTGCCAGCAGTTTCGGGTACGGGAACACTGAAGCTTTCTTT. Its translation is CASSFGYGNTEAFF.

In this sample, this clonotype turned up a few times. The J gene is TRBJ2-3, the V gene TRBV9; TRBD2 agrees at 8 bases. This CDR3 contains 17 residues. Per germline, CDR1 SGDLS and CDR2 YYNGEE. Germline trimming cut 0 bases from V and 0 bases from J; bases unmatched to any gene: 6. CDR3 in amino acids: CASSVAASGHSTDTQYF. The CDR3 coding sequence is TGTGCCAGCAGCGTAGCCGCTAGCGGGCATAGCACAGATACGCAGTATTTT.

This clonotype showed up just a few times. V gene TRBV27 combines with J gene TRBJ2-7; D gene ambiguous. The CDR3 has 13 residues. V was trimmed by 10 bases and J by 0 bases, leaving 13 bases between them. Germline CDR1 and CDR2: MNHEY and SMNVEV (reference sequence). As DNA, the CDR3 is TGTGCCACCCGTGCCCTTAGCTCCTACGAGCAGTACGTC. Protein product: CATRALSSYEQYV.

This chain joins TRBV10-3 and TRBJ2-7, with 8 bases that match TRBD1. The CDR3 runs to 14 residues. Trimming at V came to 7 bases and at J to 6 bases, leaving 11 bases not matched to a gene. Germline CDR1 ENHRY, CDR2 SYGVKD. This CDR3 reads CAIKGLGQGGEQYF. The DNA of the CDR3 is TGTGCCATCAAAGGTTTAGGACAGGGCGGCGAGCAGTACTTC.

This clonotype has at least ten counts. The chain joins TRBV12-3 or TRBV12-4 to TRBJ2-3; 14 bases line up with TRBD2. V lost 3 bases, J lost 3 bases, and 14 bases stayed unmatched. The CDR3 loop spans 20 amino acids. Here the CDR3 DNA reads TGTGCCAGCAGTTTTTATCGACTAGCGGGGGGGCCTTTCTTAACAGATACGCAGTATTTT. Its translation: CASSFYRLAGGPFLTDTQYF.

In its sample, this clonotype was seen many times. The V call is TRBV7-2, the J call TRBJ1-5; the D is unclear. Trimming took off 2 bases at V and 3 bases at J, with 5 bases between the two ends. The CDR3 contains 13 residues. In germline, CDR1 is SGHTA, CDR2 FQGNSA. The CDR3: CASSLQFNQPQHF. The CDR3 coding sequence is TGTGCCAGCAGCTTACAATTCAATCAGCCCCAGCATTTT.

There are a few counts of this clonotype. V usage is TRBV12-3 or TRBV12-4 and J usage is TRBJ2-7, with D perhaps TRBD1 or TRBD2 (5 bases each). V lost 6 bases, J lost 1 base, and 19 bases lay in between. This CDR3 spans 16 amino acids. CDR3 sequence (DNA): TGTGCCAGCAGCTCCCGTGAGGGGCCAAATTCCTACGAGCAGTACTTC. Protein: CASSSREGPNSYEQYF.